The entry below describes one T cell receptor (beta chain). Its cognate antigen has yet to be identified. No much larger clone exists at a distance of one base, and base qualities are not known. Patients with a history of autoimmune disease or receiving systemic immunosuppression were excluded from the trial. Peripheral blood for TCR sequencing was drawn from every dose cohort at baseline, at cycle 4 day 1 and at cycle 7 day 1. Samples were obtained from an open-label, multicenter, first-in-human phase I dose-escalation trial of ivuxolimab. Adults with locally advanced or metastatic melanoma, renal cell carcinoma, hepatocellular carcinoma or head and neck squamous cell carcinoma were enrolled in the trial. Before TCR sequencing, CD4+ T cells and CD8+ T cells from peripheral blood were sorted into separate populations. This entry belongs to a study of OX40 agonist ivuxolimab in advanced cancers. At the level of the whole study: Ivuxolimab, which targeted the costimulatory receptor OX40 (CD134), was an agonistic, fully human IgG2 monoclonal antibody. Of the roughly 50 dose-escalation patients, hepatocellular carcinoma was present in roughly 19, melanoma in around 15, renal cell carcinoma in 9 and head and neck cancer in 9. A male proportion of around 83% and a mean age of approximately 58 years, ranging from about 20 to 80, were recorded for the dose-escalation cohort. Prior anti-PD-1, anti-PD-L1 or anti-CTLA-4 therapy was permitted, and about two fifths of dose-escalation patients had received checkpoint inhibitors. Peripheral TCRbeta sequencing aimed to test whether ivuxolimab altered TCR sequence diversity and caused clonal T-cell expansion. Partial responses occurred in three dose-escalation patients: two with cutaneous melanoma and one with hepatocellular carcinoma. Intravenous ivuxolimab was administered to patients every 2 weeks at six dose levels: 0.01, 0.1, 0.3, 1.5, 3 and 10 mg/kg. The paper describes the monotherapy dose-escalation part (N of about 57 patients) of the phase I trial of ivuxolimab.

Broader findings and caveats from the paper: At doses of 0.1 to 3.0 mg/kg, clonal expansion of both CD4+ and CD8+ blood T cells was observed from baseline to week 6. In partial responders in the 0.1-3.0 mg/kg groups, normalized peripheral clonal expansion was found to be among the lowest, especially among CD8+ T cells. After ivuxolimab, expanded clones were on average more numerous among CD8+ T cells than among CD4+ T cells. Low levels of normalized T-cell clonal expansion were also shown by some nonresponding patients. The antigen specificity of the clonally expanded peripheral T cells was not determined.

To sequence the TCRbeta CDR3 region, genomic DNA was isolated from the sorted cells. TCRbeta CDR3 regions were sequenced using the immunoSEQ Assay. Entries here come from immuneACCESS through TCRdb and include only in-frame sequences with V and J called. Some clones fail to appear in such tables; in the studies checked, an unresolved V gene covers under half of the shortfall, and the cause of the remainder is unknown. The sample records some 80,000 clones, around nine tenths of which are singletons. The ten largest clones capture around 2.4% of the sample. The CDR3 numbers 15 residues from cysteine through phenylalanine. Of all the DNA, just the CDR3 is kept, 45 bases in frame from base 1. The germline V gene yields MRHNA for CDR1 and SNTAGT for CDR2. Trimmed from V: 6 bases; trimmed from J: 5 bases; junction bases lacking a gene match: 4.

The receptor chain draws on TRBV6-4 and TRBJ2-3, and 14 junction bases match TRBD2. This sequence originates from an adult with an advanced solid tumor such as melanoma, head and neck, liver or kidney cancer. The starting material was CD4+ or CD8+ T cells sorted from blood, obtained in a trial of the OX40 agonist ivuxolimab. The CDR3 protein: CASRRLAGGIDTQYF. The DNA sequence is as follows: TGTGCCAGCAGGCGACTAGCGGGAGGGATAGATACGCAGTATTTT.